Below are 28 T cell receptor beta chains sequenced from a single sample in a study of fetal regulatory T cell absence and autoimmunity. The data were produced by immunoSEQ multiplex PCR, yet TCRdb's version contains in-frame clones alone and is incomplete. The sample carries 95,000 or so clones, 60% to 80% recorded once. The sequencing sample was made of pancreas tissue. These receptors came from a male donor with IPEX syndrome.

This sequence joins TRBV6-1 and TRBJ1-5; no reliable D call. V gave up 4 bases and J gave up 0 bases, with 10 bases separating them. Per germline, CDR1 MNHNS and CDR2 SASEGT. The length of the CDR3 is 15 residues. The CDR3 DNA follows: TGTGCCAGCAGTGCGCTAACCATTAGCAATCAGCCCCAGCATTTT. Residues: CASSALTISNQPQHF.

The chain recombines TRBV7-9 with TRBJ2-7; 12 bases are a match to TRBD2. The length of the CDR3 is 17 residues. Germline trimming cut 0 bases from V and 0 bases from J; bases unmatched to any gene: 3. Germline loops: CDR1 SEHNR, CDR2 FQNEAQ (reference sequence). The CDR3 reads CASSLALTSGSSYEQYF. CDR3 DNA sequence: TGTGCCAGCAGCTTAGCCCTGACTAGCGGGAGCTCCTACGAGCAGTACTTC.

This clone was seen only a few times. The V and J genes are TRBV9 and TRBJ1-1; no firm D call. The CDR3 is 13 amino acids. Germline values: CDR1 SGDLS, CDR2 YYNGEE. The V gene lost 0 bases and the J gene lost 1 base, with 4 bases spanning the gap. CDR3 sequence reads: CASSVEGNTEAFF. The CDR3 DNA follows: TGTGCCAGCAGCGTAGAGGGGAACACTGAAGCTTTCTTT.

This sequence joins TRBV29-1 and TRBJ2-3, with 7 nucleotides matching TRBD2. CDR3 length: 13 amino acids. Germline V lookup: CDR1 SQVTM, CDR2 ANQGSEA. Trimming at V came to 6 bases and at J to 5 bases, leaving 8 bases not matched to a gene. The CDR3 region is CSVDAGVGDTQYF. For the CDR3, the DNA is TGCAGCGTCGACGCGGGAGTAGGAGATACGCAGTATTTT.

CDR3 bases: TGTGCCAGCAGCCCACAACAGGGGGGCTATGGCTACACCTTC. It specifies CASSPQQGGYGYTF. This chain links TRBV5-6 with TRBJ1-2, with TRBD1 identical over 8 bases. This CDR3 spans 14 amino acids. Germline CDR1 and CDR2: SGHDT and YYEEEE. The trim removed 4 bases at V and 4 bases at J, leaving 6 bases unmatched.

This chain links TRBV11-3 with TRBJ2-3, with 7 bases aligning to TRBD2. CDR3 length equals 15 residues. Trimming cost V 3 bases and J 0 bases; bases outside gene matches: 3. Per the germline V gene, CDR1 is SGHNT and CDR2 is YENEEA. The CDR3 loop is CASSFLGGSTDTQYF. The DNA of the CDR3 is TGTGCCAGCAGCTTCCTGGGGGGGAGCACAGATACGCAGTATTTT.

The chain has TRBV18 and TRBJ2-3, with D tentatively TRBD2 (5 bases). CDR1 and CDR2 from the germline V gene are KGHSH and LQKENI. The CDR3 runs 16 residues. V lost 3 bases and J lost 5, with 18 bases in between. The CDR3 is CASSPKPGREGDTQYF. DNA for the CDR3: TGTGCCAGCTCACCTAAGCCGGGCCGCGAGGGAGATACGCAGTATTTT.

This clone was recorded a few times. In DNA form, the CDR3 reads TGTGCCAGCAGCGTAGACAGCTCTGGAAACACCATATATTTT. Its protein is CASSVDSSGNTIYF. This chain connects TRBV9 to TRBJ1-3, with D uncertain. CDR1 and CDR2 from the germline V gene are SGDLS and YYNGEE. V was pared by 0 bases and J by 0 bases, with 4 bases between. This CDR3 spans 14 amino acids.

The count of this clone is one. The J gene is TRBJ2-5, the V gene TRBV11-3; D is unresolved. This CDR3 has 12 residues. Looked up from germline, CDR1 is SGHNT and CDR2 is YENEEA. Trimming removed 3 bases from V and 1 base from J, with 3 bases in between. The CDR3 protein is CASSFPQETQYF. The DNA for the CDR3 is TGTGCCAGCAGCTTTCCCCAAGAGACCCAGTACTTC.

This clone came up a few times. The V call is TRBV5-1, the J call TRBJ2-2; TRBD1 might be the D (6 bases). Germline V gene sequence: CDR1 SGHRS, CDR2 YFSETQ. Trimming stripped 0 bases from V and 0 bases from J, with 6 bases between. This CDR3 is 15 amino acids long. CDR3 in amino acids: CASSLGTANTGELFF. CDR3 bases: TGCGCCAGCAGCTTGGGGACAGCGAACACCGGGGAGCTGTTTTTT.

This clone came up once. This CDR3 reads CASSLGTGGEQYF. DNA for the CDR3: TGTGCCAGCAGCTTAGGGACAGGGGGCGAGCAGTACTTC. The chain uses TRBV7-9 and TRBJ2-7; 10 bases match TRBD1. This CDR3 region has 13 residues. Germline assignment: CDR1 SEHNR and CDR2 FQNEAQ (reference sequence). The J segment lost 6 bases and the V segment lost 1 base, leaving 0 bases of the junction unmatched.

A few counts support this clone. The rearrangement joins TRBV18 to TRBJ2-3, with D tentatively TRBD2 (6 bases). Germline V lookup: CDR1 KGHSH, CDR2 LQKENI. Between the trimmed V and J ends, which lost 2 bases and 0 bases, there was a span of 12 bases. The CDR3 is 16 amino acids. Here the CDR3 reads CASSPKTSTSTDTQYF. CDR3 nucleotide sequence: TGTGCCAGCTCACCAAAGACTAGTACTAGCACAGATACGCAGTATTTT.

The chain links TRBV2 to TRBJ1-5; D is perhaps TRBD1 (6 bases). The ends were cut back, 7 bases at V and 6 bases at J, with 16 bases in the middle. The CDR3 consists of 14 residues. Per germline, CDR1 SNHLY and CDR2 FYNNEI. The DNA of the CDR3 is TGTGCCAGCACTTTCGAGGGGGGCAGTCAGCCCCAGCATTTT. This codes for CASTFEGGSQPQHF.

This clone appeared a few times. The CDR3 here is CASSLRGYGYTF. DNA of the CDR3: TGTGCCAGCAGCTTAAGAGGATATGGCTACACCTTC. The chain uses TRBV11-3 and TRBJ1-2; D remains ambiguous. The germline V and J ends were trimmed by 2 bases and 5 bases, with 6 bases remaining between them. CDR1 and CDR2 from the germline V gene are SGHNT and YENEEA. CDR3 length: 12 amino acids.

The chain couples TRBV2 to TRBJ2-6; tentative D call: TRBD1 (6 bases). The germline gives CDR1 SNHLY, CDR2 FYNNEI. Trimming cost V 8 bases and J 3 bases, with 11 bases left between them. CDR3 length equals 14 residues. The CDR3 loop reads CASGRGYGANVLTF. CDR3 DNA sequence: TGTGCCAGCGGCAGGGGTTATGGGGCCAACGTCCTGACTTTC. Using reference TRBV2 and TRBJ2-6 for the parts outside the CDR3, the full variable domain is EPEVTQTPSHQVTQMGQEVILRCVPISNHLYFYWYRQILGQKVEFLVSFYNNEISEKSEIFDDQFSVERPDGSNFTLKIRSTKLEDSAMYFCASGRGYGANVLTFGAGSRLTVL.

The chain couples TRBV10-3 to TRBJ2-5, with no clear D. The ends were cut back, 0 bases at V and 4 bases at J, with 6 bases in the middle. This CDR3 is built from 13 residues. Germline CDR1 reads ENHRY; CDR2 reads SYGVKD. CDR3 nucleotide sequence: TGTGCCATCAGTGAGTCGGGCGGAGAGACCCAGTACTTC. Translated, it gives CAISESGGETQYF.

This clone was recorded a few times. The gene calls are TRBV6-5 and TRBJ2-2; a weak D match, TRBD2 (6 bases). The germline V gene has CDR1 MNHEY and CDR2 SVGAGI. Deletions cut 8 bases from V and 2 bases from J, with 12 bases between. This CDR3 has 14 amino acids. The CDR3 DNA follows: TGTGCCAGCGGCGGGACCCTAAACACCGGGGAGCTGTTTTTT. Protein: CASGGTLNTGELFF.

Written as DNA, the CDR3 is TGTGCCAGCAGCTGGGACCCGCCGACCTCTGGAAACACCATATATTTT. This encodes CASSWDPPTSGNTIYF. The chain has TRBV7-9 and TRBJ1-3; tentatively, D is TRBD1 (5 bases). The CDR3 spans 16 residues. Trimming removed 4 bases at V and 0 bases at J, with 13 bases between. Looked up from germline, CDR1 is SEHNR and CDR2 is FQNEAQ (reference sequence).

The chain recombines TRBV5-4 with TRBJ1-1; no clear D gene. This CDR3 region has 14 residues. With 3 bases removed from V and 1 base from J, the gap between germline ends came to 10 bases. The germline gives CDR1 SGHNT, CDR2 YYREEE (reference sequence). Written as DNA, the CDR3 is TGTGCCAGCAGCTCCATCGGACCGAACACTGAAGCTTTCTTT. Translation gives CASSSIGPNTEAFF.

The chain joins TRBV13 to TRBJ2-3, with 9 bases that match TRBD2. This CDR3 region has 18 residues. Trimming took 4 bases from V and 7 from J; bases not matched to a gene: 18. Germline V gene data show CDR1 as PRHDT and CDR2 as FYEKMQ (reference sequence). The CDR3 bases are TGTGCCAGCAGCTCCCGGATTAGCGGGGGACCCCTCTCATATACGCAGTATTTT. Amino acids: CASSSRISGGPLSYTQYF.

The V call is TRBV7-8, the J call TRBJ1-1, with D possibly matching TRBD1 (5 bases). The germline gives CDR1 SGHVS, CDR2 FQNEAQ. The CDR3 length is 13 residues. Trimming stripped 6 bases from V and 1 base from J, with 9 bases between. Here the CDR3 reads CASRRGRNTEAFF. For the CDR3, the DNA is TGTGCCAGCAGGAGGGGCCGGAACACTGAAGCTTTCTTT.

The chain employs TRBV27 and TRBJ2-1; D ambiguous. V dropped 11 bases and J dropped 6 bases, with 11 bases sitting between them. The CDR3 length is 11 residues. Germline-derived CDR1 and CDR2 are MNHEY and SMNVEV (reference sequence). CDR3: CAVGSANEQFF. CDR3 bases: TGTGCCGTGGGGTCCGCCAATGAGCAGTTCTTC.

This chain connects TRBV15 to TRBJ2-7; TRBD2 agrees at 10 bases. Trimming cost V 0 bases and J 7 bases; bases outside gene matches: 6. Germline values: CDR1 LNHNV, CDR2 YYDKDF (reference sequence). The CDR3 consists of 15 residues. The CDR3 protein is CATSRDATSGEEQYF. DNA for the CDR3: TGTGCCACCAGCAGAGATGCCACTAGCGGGGAAGAGCAGTACTTC.

The V call is TRBV11-2, the J call TRBJ2-7; 11 nucleotides match TRBD1. V shed 4 bases and J 8 bases; nucleotides not matched to a gene: 4. The germline gives CDR1 SGHAT, CDR2 FQNNGV. This CDR3 comprises 13 residues. The CDR3 is CASSSGQGGQQYF. The DNA for the CDR3 is TGTGCCAGCAGCTCGGGACAGGGGGGGCAGCAGTACTTC.

The chain has TRBV7-2 and TRBJ2-2, with 9 bases lining up with TRBD1. Germline V CDR1 and CDR2: SGHTA, FQGNSA. This CDR3 region has 15 residues. V shed 1 base and J 8 bases; nucleotides not matched to a gene: 5. The CDR3: CASSLVGTGSGELFF. CDR3 nucleotides: TGTGCCAGCAGCTTAGTAGGGACAGGGTCGGGGGAGCTGTTTTTT.

Regarding this clone: This same CDR3 is encoded by further DNA sequences in the sample. The chain employs TRBV2 and TRBJ1-5, with D possibly being TRBD1 (5 bases). V dropped 3 bases and J dropped 0 bases, with 6 bases sitting between them. The CDR3 is 14 residues long. Germline V gives CDR1 SNHLY, CDR2 FYNNEI. The chain's CDR3 is CASSEGHSNQPQHF. The CDR3 coding sequence is TGTGCCAGCAGTGAGGGGCATAGCAATCAGCCCCAGCATTTT.

V gene TRBV6-5 combines with J gene TRBJ1-4, with 10 bases identical to TRBD1. With V trimmed by 5 bases and J by 6 bases, 6 bases remained unmatched. Germline loops: CDR1 MNHEY, CDR2 SVGAGI. This CDR3 spans 15 amino acids. DNA of the CDR3: TGTGCCAGCAGTCGAGACAGGGGGCGGGATGAAAAACTGTTTTTT. Encoded protein: CASSRDRGRDEKLFF.

The chain recombines TRBV19 with TRBJ2-3, with 9 bases lining up with TRBD1. Germline CDR1 reads LNHDA; CDR2 reads SQIVND (reference sequence). This CDR3 contains 14 residues. The V and J ends lost 5 bases and 1 base, in that order; junction bases with no gene match: 1. The CDR3 is CASSWTGGTDTQYF. The CDR3 nucleotides are TGTGCCAGTAGTTGGACAGGGGGCACAGATACGCAGTATTTT.